The 2 T cell receptor beta chains below come from one sample, sequenced in a study of T cell responses to AZD1222 COVID-19 vaccine (dated by TCRdb to 2020 to 2023). The time point label for this specimen denotes: baseline before first vaccination. Receptor libraries were prepared by the immunoSEQ multiplex PCR assay. TCRdb took this table from immuneACCESS and kept in-frame rearrangements with V and J called. Such tables lack part of the clones; where checked against another copy, unresolved V genes explain under half of the gap, and the rest is unexplained. Present in this sample are approximately 150,000 clones, roughly nine tenths of which were seen just once. Around 2.9% of the sample is in the top ten clones. This sample comprised peripheral blood, obtained on day 0 of AZD1222 vaccination. The source of these receptors is an adult in good health.

The chain combines TRBV5-1 with TRBJ2-5, with 11 nucleotides matching TRBD1. The CDR3 is 16 amino acids. From germline, CDR1 is SGHRS and CDR2 YFSETQ. Trimming removed 4 bases from V and 5 bases from J; junction bases left unmatched: 10. The CDR3 nucleotides read TGCGCCAGCAGCCTGGGGACAGGGGGTGCGGTGGAGACCCAGTACTTC. It specifies CASSLGTGGAVETQYF.

The chain has TRBV7-2 and TRBJ2-5; 15 bases fit TRBD2. V lost 6 bases and J lost 5; bases outside the gene matches: 4. Germline values: CDR1 SGHTA, CDR2 FQGNSA. The CDR3 sequence is 15 residues long. CDR3 bases: TGTGCCAGCAGGGAAGGACTAGCGGGGGGGGAGACCCAGTACTTC. As protein: CASREGLAGGETQYF.